The TCR beta chain described here comes from a study of blood T cells in healthy people across ages. Every participating donor contributed about 10 milliliters of peripheral blood through a draw. V lost 4 bases to trimming and J lost 1 base, with 13 bases between them. CDR1 and CDR2 from the germline V gene are SGHDN and FVKESK. CDR3 length: 15 amino acids. Then a second PCR, running roughly 6 to 12 cycles, was carried out with a sample-barcoded 5' primer and a J-beta primer mix. Unique molecular identifiers of 12 random nucleotides labeled each cDNA. One entry per CDR3 protein results from TCRdb running MiXCR on the 5' RACE reads. The table lists 750,000 to 950,000 distinct CDR3 sequences, 25% to 35% of them singletons. In addition, the sample was reused for a study of T cells of mothers and their children. From that paper: Samples were provided by three healthy Caucasian mothers and their six children. Sequencing got over 9.5 million TCR beta CDR3 reads from each mother and several million from each child.

Sequencing was carried out using blood. This TCR derives from a woman aged 40 to 50 in good health. This chain joins TRBV14 and TRBJ1-1, with D unresolved. The CDR3 region has the DNA TGTGCCAGCAGCCGACAATTATCTGGGAACACTGAAGCTTTCTTT. It specifies CASSRQLSGNTEAFF.